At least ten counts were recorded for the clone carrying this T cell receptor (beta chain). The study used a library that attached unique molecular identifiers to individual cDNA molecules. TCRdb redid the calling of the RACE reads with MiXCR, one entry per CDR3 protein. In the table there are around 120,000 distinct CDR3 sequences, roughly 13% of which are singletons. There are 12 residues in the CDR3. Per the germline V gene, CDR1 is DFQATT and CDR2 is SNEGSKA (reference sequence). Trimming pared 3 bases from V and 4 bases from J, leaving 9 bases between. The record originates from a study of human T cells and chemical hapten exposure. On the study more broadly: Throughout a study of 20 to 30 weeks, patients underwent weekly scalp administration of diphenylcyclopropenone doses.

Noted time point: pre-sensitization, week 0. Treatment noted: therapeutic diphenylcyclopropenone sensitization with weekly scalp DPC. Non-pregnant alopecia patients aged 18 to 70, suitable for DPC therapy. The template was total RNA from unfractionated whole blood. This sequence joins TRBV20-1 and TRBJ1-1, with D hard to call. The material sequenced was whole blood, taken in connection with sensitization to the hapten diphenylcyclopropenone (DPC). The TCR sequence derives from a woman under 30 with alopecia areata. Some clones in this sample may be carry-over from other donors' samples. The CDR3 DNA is TGCAGTGCTAGTCGGCAGACCACTGAAGCTTTCTTT. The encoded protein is CSASRQTTEAFF.